This T cell receptor (beta chain) was sequenced during a study of T-cell reconstitution after alpha-beta-depleted transplantation in children. This clonotype showed up many times. For TCRbeta, the library was prepared with unique molecular identifiers. MiXCR was run by TCRdb on the PCR reads, yielding one entry per CDR3 protein. The table includes some 200,000 distinct CDR3 sequences, more than 6.5% detected once. Sequencing used PBMCs from the stem cell graft donor, obtained from the stem cell graft. The sequence was collected from a human donor who donated a stem cell graft to a child with Wiskott-Aldrich syndrome.

CDR3 loop: CASSLVAGRATDTQYF. In nucleotides, the CDR3 is TGTGCCAGCAGCTTGGTTGCGGGAAGAGCGACAGATACGCAGTATTTT. The genes are TRBV5-6 and TRBJ2-3; tentatively, D is TRBD2 (6 bases). The germline CDR1 and CDR2 sequences are SGHDT and YYEEEE. The V gene lost 0 bases and the J gene lost 3 bases, with 14 bases spanning the gap. The CDR3 has 16 amino acids.